These 22 T cell receptor beta chains share one sample of origin, sequenced in a study of glioma-infiltrating T cells after dendritic cell vaccination. Some clones are missing from TCRdb's copy, which holds only in-frame ones; the method was immunoSEQ multiplex PCR. The sample includes 1,100 or so clones, approximately 90% of them seen just once. This material consisted of tumor tissue, taken before dendritic cell vaccination. Every receptor here comes from a human donor with glioblastoma.

This sequence joins TRBV27 and TRBJ2-7; D is undetermined. The CDR3 covers 15 residues. With 2 bases removed from V and 0 bases from J, the gap between germline ends came to 11 bases. Germline lookup yields CDR1 MNHEY and CDR2 SMNVEV (reference sequence). Written as DNA, the CDR3 is TGTGCCAGCAGTTTAGGAAGCGCAAGCTCCTACGAGCAGTACTTC. Translated, it gives CASSLGSASSYEQYF.

The rearrangement uses TRBV12-5 and TRBJ2-3; 11 nucleotides align to TRBD2. V lost 2 bases and J lost 2; bases outside the gene matches: 3. This CDR3 has 16 residues. Per germline, CDR1 LGHNT and CDR2 FRNRAP. CDR3 DNA sequence: TGTGCTAGTGGTTTGTTGACTAGCGGGACCACAGATACGCAGTATTTT. Protein product: CASGLLTSGTTDTQYF.

This chain uses TRBV5-1 with TRBJ2-5, with 15 bases lining up with TRBD2. V dropped 5 bases and J dropped 2; count of bases not matched to a gene: 7. CDR1 and CDR2 (germline): SGHRS, YFSETQ. CDR3 length: 17 amino acids. CDR3 sequence (DNA): TGCGCCAGCAGTCCGGGACTAGCGGGAGGAGGACAAGAGACCCAGTACTTC. This encodes CASSPGLAGGGQETQYF.

The chain combines TRBV25-1 with TRBJ2-2, with 7 bases fitting TRBD2. CDR3 length equals 17 residues. The V and J ends lost 5 bases and 1 base, in that order; junction bases with no gene match: 10. From germline, CDR1 is MGHDK and CDR2 SYGVNS. This CDR3 reads CASSTRGGTVNTGELFF. As DNA, the CDR3 is TGTGCCAGCAGTACACGCGGGGGAACGGTGAACACCGGGGAGCTGTTTTTT.

The rearrangement links TRBV10-3 to TRBJ2-7, with TRBD2 matching over 11 bases. The CDR3 consists of 15 residues. V gave up 6 bases and J gave up 2 bases; unmatched junction bases: 6. Germline V CDR1 and CDR2: ENHRY, SYGVKD. The CDR3 DNA sequence: TGTGCCATCAGGGAGACTAGCGGGACAGCCTACGAGCAGTACTTC. It translates to CAIRETSGTAYEQYF.

This chain links TRBV27 with TRBJ2-7; no reliable D call. Trimming pared 4 bases from V and 2 bases from J, leaving 9 bases between. CDR3 size: 13 residues. Germline loops: CDR1 MNHEY, CDR2 SMNVEV (reference sequence). As DNA, the CDR3 is TGTGCCAGCAGTTCCTCCCTCCCCTACGAGCAGTACTTC. Its translation is CASSSSLPYEQYF.

The rearrangement links TRBV19 to TRBJ1-1; 10 bases are a match to TRBD1. This CDR3 comprises 15 residues. Germline CDR1 reads LNHDA; CDR2 reads SQIVND (reference sequence). V dropped 5 bases and J dropped 7; count of bases not matched to a gene: 10. The CDR3 protein is CASSAWGQGQSEAFF. In DNA, the CDR3 is TGTGCCAGTAGTGCTTGGGGACAGGGGCAAAGTGAAGCTTTCTTT.

The J gene is TRBJ2-4, the V gene TRBV6-1; unclear D gene. Trimming left V 6 bases short and J 0 bases short, with 12 bases between. CDR1 and CDR2 from the germline V gene are MNHNS and SASEGT. The CDR3 length is 15 residues. CDR3 DNA sequence: TGTGCCAGCAGGGCTAGACGATTAGCCAAAAACATTCAGTACTTC. The encoded protein is CASRARRLAKNIQYF.

The CDR3 protein is CASSGLPPSGRGPYEQYF. CDR3 DNA: TGTGCCAGCAGTGGACTCCCTCCCTCCGGGAGAGGTCCCTACGAGCAGTACTTC. The chain carries TRBV25-1 and TRBJ2-7, with D maybe TRBD2 (6 bases). Germline V lookup: CDR1 MGHDK, CDR2 SYGVNS. Trimming shortened V by 4 bases and J by 2 bases, and 24 bases separated the two germline ends. The CDR3 contains 18 residues.

This clone was picked up a small number of times. The J gene is TRBJ2-5, the V gene TRBV5-6, with a tentative D call TRBD2 (6 bases). Trimming stripped 2 bases from V and 0 bases from J, with 14 bases between. Germline values: CDR1 SGHDT, CDR2 YYEEEE. The CDR3 totals 16 residues. The CDR3 is CASSFSGVGHQETQYF. DNA for the CDR3: TGTGCCAGCAGCTTCTCGGGGGTCGGGCACCAAGAGACCCAGTACTTC.

This clone was observed a single time. The J gene is TRBJ2-1, the V gene TRBV30; 14 bases line up with TRBD2. The junction had 5 bases not matched to a gene; V was cut back by 3 bases and J by 7 bases. CDR3 length: 15 residues. CDR1 GTSNPN and CDR2 SVGIG come from the germline V gene (reference sequence). The CDR3 sequence: CAWRETSGRGNEQFF. DNA for the CDR3: TGTGCCTGGAGGGAGACTAGCGGGAGGGGTAATGAGCAGTTCTTC.

This rearrangement joins TRBV2 to TRBJ1-1; a weak D match, TRBD1 (5 bases). The CDR3 covers 14 residues. CDR1 and CDR2 from the germline V gene are SNHLY and FYNNEI. With 7 bases removed from V and 3 bases from J, the gap between germline ends came to 15 bases. In DNA form, the CDR3 reads TGTGCCAGCAACGAAGACGTGGGGCACACTGAAGCTTTCTTT. It is translated as CASNEDVGHTEAFF.

The chain is built from TRBV7-2 and TRBJ2-1; a possible D gene is TRBD2 (6 bases). Germline V gene lookup returns CDR1 SGHTA and CDR2 FQGNSA. The germline V and J ends were trimmed by 11 bases and 12 bases, with 17 bases remaining between them. CDR3 length equals 11 residues. The CDR3 loop is CAGGLGGGQFF. The CDR3 nucleotides read TGTGCCGGAGGTTTGGGGGGAGGGCAGTTCTTC.

This clone was detected a few times. The genes are TRBV19 and TRBJ2-7; TRBD1 aligns across 7 bases. The CDR3 spans 14 residues. V gave up 3 bases and J gave up 2 bases; unmatched junction bases: 4. Germline V gene lookup returns CDR1 LNHDA and CDR2 SQIVND (reference sequence). DNA for the CDR3: TGTGCCAGTAGTATTTTAGGACAGGCCTACGAGCAGTACTTC. Amino acids: CASSILGQAYEQYF.

The genes are TRBV7-3 and TRBJ2-5; D unclear. The CDR3 sequence is 13 residues long. CDR1 SGHTA and CDR2 FQGTGA come from the germline V gene. V dropped 2 bases and J dropped 1 base, with 5 bases sitting between them. CDR3 sequence: CASSLVSQETQYF. The CDR3 nucleotides read TGTGCCAGCAGCTTAGTCAGCCAAGAGACCCAGTACTTC.

The chain carries TRBV7-2 and TRBJ2-7, with a weak D call TRBD1 (6 bases). With 4 bases removed from V and 5 bases from J, the gap between germline ends came to 12 bases. The germline V gene has CDR1 SGHTA and CDR2 FQGNSA. This CDR3 spans 13 amino acids. CDR3 region: CASSSGTFHEQYF. DNA for the CDR3: TGTGCCAGCAGCTCGGGGACATTCCACGAGCAGTACTTC.

The chain is built from TRBV18 and TRBJ2-5; the D gene is possibly TRBD1 (5 bases). Trimming stripped 2 bases from V and 4 bases from J, with 14 bases between. This CDR3 spans 15 amino acids. Germline CDR1 is KGHSH and CDR2 is LQKENI. Written as DNA, the CDR3 is TGTGCCAGCTCACCAACCGGGTTTCAGGGAGAGACCCAGTACTTC. The encoded protein is CASSPTGFQGETQYF.

Worth noting for this clone: The junction departs from germline at one end; a sequencing error may be responsible. The rearrangement links TRBV4-3 to TRBJ2-7; no reliable D call. This CDR3 has 15 amino acids. Germline loops: CDR1 LGHNA, CDR2 YSLEER. For the CDR3, the DNA is TGCGCCAGCAGCCAAGATCGAGGTTTTTCCTCCGAGCAGTACTTC. Encoded protein: CASSQDRGFSSEQYF.

The chain employs TRBV27 and TRBJ1-6; weak D call: TRBD1 (5 bases). CDR1 and CDR2 from the germline V gene are MNHEY and SMNVEV (reference sequence). V was pared by 5 bases and J by 6 bases, with 11 bases between. The CDR3 is made up of 14 amino acids. The CDR3 nucleotides are TGTGCCAGCAGTAAGACAGACGCTAATTCACCCCTCCACTTT. Protein product: CASSKTDANSPLHF.

This clone was detected only a few times. The chain joins TRBV7-9 to TRBJ2-7, with TRBD1 matching 9 bases. Unmatched junction bases numbered 2, after V lost 1 base and J lost 1 base. Germline V gene data show CDR1 as SEHNR and CDR2 as FQNEAQ (reference sequence). The CDR3 is 15 amino acids. The CDR3 DNA follows: TGTGCCAGCAGCTTAGACAGGGGGCAGTCCTACGAGCAGTACTTC. Its translation is CASSLDRGQSYEQYF.

The chain combines TRBV14 with TRBJ1-2; no clear D. Germline V gives CDR1 SGHDN, CDR2 FVKESK. Trimming took 1 base from V and 4 from J, leaving 4 bases between them. The CDR3 totals 12 residues. CDR3 nucleotides: TGTGCCAGCAGCCAAGCCTCCTATGGCTACACCTTC. Translating gives CASSQASYGYTF.

CDR3 protein: CASSVGIGTGWGEQYF. DNA of the CDR3: TGTGCCAGCAGCGTAGGTATCGGGACAGGTTGGGGCGAGCAGTACTTC. V gene TRBV9 combines with J gene TRBJ2-7, with 8 bases fitting TRBD1. The CDR3 length is 16 residues. Germline values: CDR1 SGDLS, CDR2 YYNGEE. J was trimmed by 6 bases and V by 0 bases; bases with no gene match: 11.